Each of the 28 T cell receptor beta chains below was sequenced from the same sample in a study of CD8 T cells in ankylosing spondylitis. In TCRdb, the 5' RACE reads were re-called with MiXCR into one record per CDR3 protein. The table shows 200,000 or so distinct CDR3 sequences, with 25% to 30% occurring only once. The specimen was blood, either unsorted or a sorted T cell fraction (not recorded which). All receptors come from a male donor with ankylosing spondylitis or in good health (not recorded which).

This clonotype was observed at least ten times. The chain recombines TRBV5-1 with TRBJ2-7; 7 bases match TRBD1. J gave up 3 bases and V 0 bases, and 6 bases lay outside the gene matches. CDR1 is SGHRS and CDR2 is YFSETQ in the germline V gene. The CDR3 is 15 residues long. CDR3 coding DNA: TGCGCCAGCAGCTTGGTTGGGACAGAACTCTACGAGCAGTACTTC. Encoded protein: CASSLVGTELYEQYF.

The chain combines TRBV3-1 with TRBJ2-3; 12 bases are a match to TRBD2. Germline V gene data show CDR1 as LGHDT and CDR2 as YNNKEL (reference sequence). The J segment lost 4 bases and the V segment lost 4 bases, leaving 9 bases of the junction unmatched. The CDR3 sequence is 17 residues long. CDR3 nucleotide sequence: TGTGCCAGCAGCCCCTTTTCTAGCGGGAGGGCCGCAGATACGCAGTATTTT. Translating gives CASSPFSSGRAADTQYF.

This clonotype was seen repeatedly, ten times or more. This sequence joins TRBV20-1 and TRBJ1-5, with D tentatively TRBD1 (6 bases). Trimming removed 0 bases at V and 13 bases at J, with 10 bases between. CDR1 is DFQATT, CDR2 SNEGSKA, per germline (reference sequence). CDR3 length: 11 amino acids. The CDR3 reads CSAREDRNQHF. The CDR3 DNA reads TGCAGTGCTAGAGAAGACAGGAATCAGCATTTT.

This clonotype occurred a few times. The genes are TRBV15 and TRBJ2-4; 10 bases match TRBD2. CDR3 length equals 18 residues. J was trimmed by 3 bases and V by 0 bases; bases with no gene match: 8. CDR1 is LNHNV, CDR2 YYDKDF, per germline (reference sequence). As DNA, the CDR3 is TGTGCCACCAGCAGAGAGTGGAGGACTAGCGGATACAAAAACATTCAGTACTTC. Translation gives CATSREWRTSGYKNIQYF. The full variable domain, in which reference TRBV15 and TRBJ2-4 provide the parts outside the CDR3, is DAMVIQNPRYQVTQFGKPVTLSCSQTLNHNVMYWYQQKSSQAPKLLFHYYDKDFNNEADTPDNFQSRRPNTSFCFLDIRSPGLGDTAMYLCATSREWRTSGYKNIQYFGAGTRLSVL.

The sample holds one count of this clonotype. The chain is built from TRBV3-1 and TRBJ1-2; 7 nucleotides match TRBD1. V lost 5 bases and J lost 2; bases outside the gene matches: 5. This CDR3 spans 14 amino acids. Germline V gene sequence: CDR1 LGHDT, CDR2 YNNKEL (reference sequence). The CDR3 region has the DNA TGTGCCAGCAGCTCCCGGGACAGAAACTATGGCTACACCTTC. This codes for CASSSRDRNYGYTF.

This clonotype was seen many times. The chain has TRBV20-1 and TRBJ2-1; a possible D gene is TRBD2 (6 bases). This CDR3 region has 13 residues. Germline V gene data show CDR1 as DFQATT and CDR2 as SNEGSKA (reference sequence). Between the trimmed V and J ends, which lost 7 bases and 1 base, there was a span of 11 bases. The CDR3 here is CSGRGLSYNEQFF. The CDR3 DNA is TGCAGTGGGAGAGGACTATCCTACAATGAGCAGTTCTTC.

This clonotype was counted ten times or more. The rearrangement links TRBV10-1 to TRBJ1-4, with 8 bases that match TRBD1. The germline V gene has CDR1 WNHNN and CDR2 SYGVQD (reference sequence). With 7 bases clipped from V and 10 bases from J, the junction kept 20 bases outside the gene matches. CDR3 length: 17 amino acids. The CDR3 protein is CASIGQGRSVIMVKLFF. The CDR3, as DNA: TGCGCCAGCATCGGACAGGGCCGAAGCGTTATAATGGTAAAACTGTTTTTT.

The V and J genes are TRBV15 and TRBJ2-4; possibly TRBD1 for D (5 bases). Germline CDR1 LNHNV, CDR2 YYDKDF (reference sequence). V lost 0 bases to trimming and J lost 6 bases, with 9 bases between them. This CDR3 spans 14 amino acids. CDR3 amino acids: CATSRDQQGNIQYF. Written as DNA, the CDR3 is TGTGCCACCAGCAGAGATCAGCAGGGAAACATTCAGTACTTC.

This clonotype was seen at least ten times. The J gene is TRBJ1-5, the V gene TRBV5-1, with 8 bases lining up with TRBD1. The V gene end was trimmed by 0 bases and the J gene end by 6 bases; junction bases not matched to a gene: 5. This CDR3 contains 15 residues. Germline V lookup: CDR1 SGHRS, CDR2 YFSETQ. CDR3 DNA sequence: TGCGCCAGCAGCTTGGACGGACAGGGAGGTCAGCCCCAGCATTTT. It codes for CASSLDGQGGQPQHF.

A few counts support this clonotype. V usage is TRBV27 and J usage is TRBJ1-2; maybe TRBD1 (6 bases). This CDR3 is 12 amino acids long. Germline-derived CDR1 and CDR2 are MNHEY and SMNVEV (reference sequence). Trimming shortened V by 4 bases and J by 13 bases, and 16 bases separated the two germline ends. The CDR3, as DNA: TGTGCCAGCAGTTCCTACAGGGAGGTTCTCACCTTC. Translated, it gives CASSSYREVLTF.

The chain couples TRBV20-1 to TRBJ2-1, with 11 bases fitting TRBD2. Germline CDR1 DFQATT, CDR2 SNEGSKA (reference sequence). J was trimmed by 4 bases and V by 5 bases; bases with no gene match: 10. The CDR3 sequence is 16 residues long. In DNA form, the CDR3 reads TGCAGTGCTGAACCCGGGACTAGCGGAACATACAATGAGCAGTTCTTC. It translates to CSAEPGTSGTYNEQFF.

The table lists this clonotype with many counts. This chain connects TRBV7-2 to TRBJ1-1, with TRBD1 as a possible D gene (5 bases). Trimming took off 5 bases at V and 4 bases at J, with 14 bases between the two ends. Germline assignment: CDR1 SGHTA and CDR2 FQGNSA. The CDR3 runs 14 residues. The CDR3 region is CASSPAGRGTEAFF. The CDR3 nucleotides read TGTGCCAGCAGCCCCGCAGGGAGAGGCACTGAAGCTTTCTTT.

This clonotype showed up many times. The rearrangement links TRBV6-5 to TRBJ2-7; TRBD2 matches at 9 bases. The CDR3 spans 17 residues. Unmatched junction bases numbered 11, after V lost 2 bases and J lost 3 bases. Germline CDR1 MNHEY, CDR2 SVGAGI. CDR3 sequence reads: CASSYTGSFSGGYEQYF. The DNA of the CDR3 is TGTGCCAGCAGTTACACGGGGAGCTTTAGCGGGGGCTACGAGCAGTACTTC.

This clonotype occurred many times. This CDR3 is CASRGTPNEKLFF. In nucleotides, the CDR3 is TGTGCCAGCCGGGGGACACCTAATGAAAAACTGTTTTTT. The rearrangement links TRBV4-2 to TRBJ1-4, with D tentatively TRBD1 (6 bases). With 8 bases removed from V and 3 bases from J, the gap between germline ends came to 10 bases. The CDR3 runs to 13 residues. CDR1 and CDR2 from the germline V gene are LGHNA and YNFKEQ.

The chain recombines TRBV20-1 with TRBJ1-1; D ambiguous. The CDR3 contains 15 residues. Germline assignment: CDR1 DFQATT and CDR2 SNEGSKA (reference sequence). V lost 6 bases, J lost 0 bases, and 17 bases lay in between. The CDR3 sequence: CSAPPQMIMNTEAFF. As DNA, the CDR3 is TGCAGTGCCCCCCCCCAGATGATCATGAACACTGAAGCTTTCTTT.

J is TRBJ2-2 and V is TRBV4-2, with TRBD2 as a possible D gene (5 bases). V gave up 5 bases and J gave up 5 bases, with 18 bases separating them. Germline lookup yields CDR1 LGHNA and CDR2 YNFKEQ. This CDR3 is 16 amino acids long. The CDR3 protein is CASSFHPTSGTGELFF. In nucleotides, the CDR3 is TGTGCCAGCAGCTTCCACCCGACGTCGGGGACCGGGGAGCTGTTTTTT.

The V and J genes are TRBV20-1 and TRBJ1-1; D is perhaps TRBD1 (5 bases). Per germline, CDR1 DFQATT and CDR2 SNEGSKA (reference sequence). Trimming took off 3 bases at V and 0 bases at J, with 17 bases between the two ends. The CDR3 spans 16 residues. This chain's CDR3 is CSASAGVRVMNTEAFF. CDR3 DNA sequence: TGCAGTGCTAGTGCGGGGGTCCGCGTCATGAACACTGAAGCTTTCTTT.

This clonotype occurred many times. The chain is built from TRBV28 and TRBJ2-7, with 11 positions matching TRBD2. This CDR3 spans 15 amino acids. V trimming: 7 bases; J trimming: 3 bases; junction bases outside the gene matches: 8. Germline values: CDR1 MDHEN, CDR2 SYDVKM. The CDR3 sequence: CASTGPGLAGYEQYF. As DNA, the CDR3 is TGTGCCAGCACGGGACCCGGACTAGCGGGCTACGAGCAGTACTTC.

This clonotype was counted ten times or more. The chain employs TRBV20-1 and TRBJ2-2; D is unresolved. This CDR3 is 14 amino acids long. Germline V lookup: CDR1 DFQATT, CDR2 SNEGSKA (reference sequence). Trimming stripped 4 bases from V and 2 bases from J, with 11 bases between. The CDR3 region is CSATTGSNTGELFF. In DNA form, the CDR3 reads TGCAGTGCTACGACCGGGTCCAACACCGGGGAGCTGTTTTTT.

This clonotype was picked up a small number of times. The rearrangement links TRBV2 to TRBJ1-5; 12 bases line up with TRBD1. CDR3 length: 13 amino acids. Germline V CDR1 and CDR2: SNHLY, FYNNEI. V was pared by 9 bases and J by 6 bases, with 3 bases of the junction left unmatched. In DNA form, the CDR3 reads TGTGCCAGTCAGGGACAGGGGGCTCAGCCCCAGCATTTT. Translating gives CASQGQGAQPQHF.

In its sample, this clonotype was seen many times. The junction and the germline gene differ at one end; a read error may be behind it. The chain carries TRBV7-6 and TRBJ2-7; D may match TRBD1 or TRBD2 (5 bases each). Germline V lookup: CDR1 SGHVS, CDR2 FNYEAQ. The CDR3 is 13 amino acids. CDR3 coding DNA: TGTGCCAGCAGCTTAGAGGTCTCGGGGCTGCCGGACTTC. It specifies CASSLEVSGLPDF.

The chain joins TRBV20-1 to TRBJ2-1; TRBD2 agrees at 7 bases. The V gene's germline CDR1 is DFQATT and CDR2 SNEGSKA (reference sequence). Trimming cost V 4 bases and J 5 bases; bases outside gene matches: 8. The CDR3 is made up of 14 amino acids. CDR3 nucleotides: TGCAGTGCTATAGGACTAGGCAAGAACAATGAGCAGTTCTTC. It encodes CSAIGLGKNNEQFF.

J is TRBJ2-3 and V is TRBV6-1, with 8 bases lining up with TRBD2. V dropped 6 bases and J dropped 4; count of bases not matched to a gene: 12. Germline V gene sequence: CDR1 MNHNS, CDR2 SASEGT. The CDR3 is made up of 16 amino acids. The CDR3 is CASSQSGGRSSDTQYF. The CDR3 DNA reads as TGTGCCAGCAGCCAGTCCGGCGGGAGGTCTTCAGATACGCAGTATTTT.

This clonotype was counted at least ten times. This CDR3 is CASSLPIRLAGTTDTQYF. In DNA form, the CDR3 reads TGTGCCAGCAGCTTACCAATAAGGCTAGCGGGAACTACAGATACGCAGTATTTT. V usage is TRBV11-1 and J usage is TRBJ2-3, with TRBD2 matching over 9 bases. Trimming took 2 bases from V and 3 from J; bases not matched to a gene: 12. CDR3 size: 18 residues. Germline loops: CDR1 SGHAT, CDR2 FQDESV (reference sequence).

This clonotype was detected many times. The CDR3 DNA is TGCAGTGCACTACTAGCCGCCGAGCAGTACTTC. Its protein is CSALLAAEQYF. This chain joins TRBV20-1 and TRBJ2-7; D may be TRBD2 (6 bases). V gave up 6 bases and J gave up 6 bases, with 12 bases separating them. The CDR3 has 11 residues. Per the germline V gene, CDR1 is DFQATT and CDR2 is SNEGSKA (reference sequence).

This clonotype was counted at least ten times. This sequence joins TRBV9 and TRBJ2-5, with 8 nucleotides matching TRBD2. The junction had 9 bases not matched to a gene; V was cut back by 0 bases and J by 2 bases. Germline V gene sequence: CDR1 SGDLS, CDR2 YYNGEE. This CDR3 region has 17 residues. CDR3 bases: TGTGCCAGCAGCGTAGGGGGGCGCGGGAGGACTCAAGAGACCCAGTACTTC. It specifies CASSVGGRGRTQETQYF.

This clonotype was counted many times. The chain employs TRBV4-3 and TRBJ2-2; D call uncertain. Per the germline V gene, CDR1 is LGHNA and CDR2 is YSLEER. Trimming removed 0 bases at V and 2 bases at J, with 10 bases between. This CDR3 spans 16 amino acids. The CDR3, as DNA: TGCGCCAGCAGCCAAGAAATGAGTCATAACACCGGGGAGCTGTTTTTT. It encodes CASSQEMSHNTGELFF.

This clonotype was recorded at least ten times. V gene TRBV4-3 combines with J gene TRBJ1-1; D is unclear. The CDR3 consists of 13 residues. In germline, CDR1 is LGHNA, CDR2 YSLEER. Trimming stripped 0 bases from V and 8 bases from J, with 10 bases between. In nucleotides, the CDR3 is TGCGCCAGCAGCCAAGAATGGGGAACAGAAGCTTTCTTT. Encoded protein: CASSQEWGTEAFF.